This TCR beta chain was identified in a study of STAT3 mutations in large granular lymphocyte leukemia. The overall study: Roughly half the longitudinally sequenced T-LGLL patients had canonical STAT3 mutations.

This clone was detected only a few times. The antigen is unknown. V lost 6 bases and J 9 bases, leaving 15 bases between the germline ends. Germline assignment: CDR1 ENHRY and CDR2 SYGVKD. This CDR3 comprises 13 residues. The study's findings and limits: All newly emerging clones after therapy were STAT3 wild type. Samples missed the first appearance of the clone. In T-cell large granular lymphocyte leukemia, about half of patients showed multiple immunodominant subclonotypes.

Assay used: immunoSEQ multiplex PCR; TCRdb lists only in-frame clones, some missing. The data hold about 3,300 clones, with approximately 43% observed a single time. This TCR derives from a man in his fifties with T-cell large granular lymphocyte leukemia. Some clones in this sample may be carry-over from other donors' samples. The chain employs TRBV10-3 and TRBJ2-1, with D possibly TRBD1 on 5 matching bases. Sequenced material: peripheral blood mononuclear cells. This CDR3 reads CAISQGPVPEQFF. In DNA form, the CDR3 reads TGTGCCATCAGCCAGGGCCCGGTGCCTGAGCAGTTCTTC.